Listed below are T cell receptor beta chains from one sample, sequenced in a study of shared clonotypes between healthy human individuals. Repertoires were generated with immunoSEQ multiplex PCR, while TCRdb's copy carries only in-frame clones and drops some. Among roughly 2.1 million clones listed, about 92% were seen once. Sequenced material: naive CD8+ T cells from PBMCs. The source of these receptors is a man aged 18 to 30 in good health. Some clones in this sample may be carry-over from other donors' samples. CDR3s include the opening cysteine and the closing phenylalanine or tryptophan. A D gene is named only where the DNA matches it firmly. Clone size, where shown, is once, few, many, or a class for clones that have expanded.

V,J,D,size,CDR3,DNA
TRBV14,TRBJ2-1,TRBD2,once,CASSLAGVYEQFF,TGTGCCAGCAGTCTAGCGGGAGTTTATGAGCAGTTCTTC
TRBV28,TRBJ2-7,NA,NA,CASSPKWVTGLGEQYF,TGTGCCAGCAGCCCCAAATGGGTTACGGGGTTGGGAGAGCAGTACTTC
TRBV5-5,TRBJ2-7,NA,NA,CASSLTLTRGRAYEQYF,TGTGCCAGCAGCTTGACGTTGACTAGGGGCAGGGCCTACGAGCAGTACTTC
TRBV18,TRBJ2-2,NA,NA,CASSATRGLVDGELFF,TGTGCCAGCTCAGCCACACGGGGTTTGGTGGACGGGGAGCTGTTTTTT
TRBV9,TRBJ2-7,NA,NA,CASSPSGLTYEQYF,TGTGCCAGCAGCCCTTCGGGTCTAACCTACGAGCAGTACTTC
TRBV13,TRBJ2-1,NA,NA,CASSPTGSSYNEQFF,TGTGCCAGCAGCCCCACAGGGAGCTCCTACAATGAGCAGTTCTTC
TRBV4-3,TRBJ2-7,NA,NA,CASSQEADDLYEQYF,TGCGCCAGCAGCCAAGAGGCAGACGATTTATACGAGCAGTACTTC
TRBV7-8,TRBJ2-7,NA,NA,CASSLGGPYEQYF,TGTGCCAGCAGCTTGGGGGGCCCCTACGAGCAGTACTTC
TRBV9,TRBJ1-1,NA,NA,CASSPGPGGNTEAFF,TGTGCCAGCAGCCCGGGCCCCGGAGGGAACACTGAAGCTTTCTTT
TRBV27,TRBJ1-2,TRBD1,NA,CASRGSDRDYGYTF,TGTGCCAGCAGGGGATCCGACAGGGACTATGGCTACACCTTC
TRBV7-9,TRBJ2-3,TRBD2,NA,CASSLPVASGSTDTQYF,TGTGCCAGCAGCTTACCCGTAGCTAGCGGGAGCACAGATACGCAGTATTTT
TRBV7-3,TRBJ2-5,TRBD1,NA,CASSPTGTGGGLQETQYF,TGTGCCAGCAGCCCAACCGGGACAGGGGGGGGCCTACAAGAGACCCAGTACTTC
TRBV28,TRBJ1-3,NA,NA,CASSLGTQGNTIYF,TGTGCCAGCAGTTTAGGGACGCAAGGAAACACCATATATTTT
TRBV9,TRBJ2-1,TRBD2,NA,CASSYTGGGAYNEQFF,TGTGCCAGCAGCTATACGGGAGGCGGGGCCTACAATGAGCAGTTCTTC
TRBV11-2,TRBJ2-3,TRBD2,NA,CASSLDRSSGFQDTQYF,TGTGCCAGCAGCTTAGATCGGTCTAGCGGTTTTCAAGATACGCAGTATTTT